This TCR beta chain was sequenced during a study of cytomegalovirus exposure and HLA in healthy donors. This PCR relied on a set of 60 Vbeta primers and 13 Jbeta primers. Only in-frame clones appear in the TCRdb table, and some are missing; sequencing was by immunoSEQ multiplex PCR. The sample consists of about 160,000 clones, approximately 72% of them appearing once. After removal of 3 bases from V and 13 bases from J, the junction contained 10 bases not matched to a gene. Germline loops: CDR1 SGHTA, CDR2 FQGNSA. The CDR3 has 13 amino acids. This clone has only one observation. This TCR was sampled from a female donor in good health and CMV-seronegative. This chain joins TRBV7-2 and TRBJ2-3, with 7 nucleotides matching TRBD1. Material: PBMCs. The CDR3 is CASSFNDRDGEYF. The CDR3 region has the DNA TGTGCCAGCAGCTTCAACGACAGGGACGGGGAGTATTTT.